This is a list of T cell receptor beta chains from one sample in a study of cytomegalovirus exposure and HLA in healthy donors. Here immunoSEQ multiplex PCR was the method, and the copy in TCRdb shows in-frame clones only, minus some. The sample yields 90,000 to 130,000 clones, roughly 80% seen once. Sequenced sample: PBMCs. These receptors were obtained from a young man in good health and CMV-seropositive. CDR3s include the opening cysteine and the closing phenylalanine or tryptophan. A D gene is named only where the DNA matches it firmly. Rows may omit the clone size; those that give it use once, few, many or a size class.

V gene	J gene	CDR3 length	clone size	D gene	CDR3 protein	CDR3 DNA
TRBV5-1	TRBJ1-2	13	.	TRBD1	CASSGQGDYGYTF	TGTGCCAGCAGCGGACAGGGGGACTATGGCTACACCTTC
TRBV5-1	TRBJ1-1	14	.	.	CASSPGGGGTEAFF	TGCGCCAGCAGCCCGGGGGGAGGGGGCACTGAAGCTTTCTTT
TRBV5-8	TRBJ1-2	13	once	.	CASSSTENYGYTF	TGTGCCAGCAGCTCTACAGAGAACTATGGCTACACCTTC
TRBV7-9	TRBJ1-2	16	.	.	CASSLDVSEGSDGYTF	TGTGCCAGCAGCTTAGATGTGTCGGAGGGGTCGGATGGCTACACCTTC
TRBV25-1	TRBJ2-5	14	.	TRBD2	CASSATSEAETQYF	TGTGCCAGCAGTGCGACTAGCGAAGCAGAGACCCAGTACTTC
TRBV5-1	TRBJ2-2	15	.	TRBD1	CASSTGQAITGELFF	TGCGCCAGCAGCACGGGACAGGCGATCACCGGGGAGCTGTTTTTT
TRBV5-4	TRBJ1-6	16	.	TRBD1	CASSLGGDRGNSPLHF	TGTGCCAGCAGCTTGGGAGGAGACAGGGGTAATTCACCCCTCCACTTT
TRBV19	TRBJ1-2	15	.	.	CASSPQGKGWLGYTF	TGTGCCAGTAGTCCACAGGGTAAAGGGTGGCTTGGCTACACCTTC
TRBV15	TRBJ1-2	14	.	TRBD1	CATSRRTGPDGYTF	TGTGCCACCAGCAGGCGGACAGGGCCCGATGGCTACACCTTC
TRBV11-2	TRBJ2-1	19	.	TRBD2	CASSPRTIIAGGRNNEQFF	TGTGCCAGCAGCCCACGGACCATAATAGCGGGAGGCCGAAACAATGAGCAGTTCTTC
TRBV6-5	TRBJ2-3	15	.	.	CASSYRGIDTDTQYF	TGTGCCAGCAGTTACAGGGGGATTGACACAGATACGCAGTATTTT
TRBV11-2	TRBJ2-5	16	.	.	CASSPGGWRGQETQYF	TGTGCCAGCAGCCCAGGGGGGTGGAGGGGGCAAGAGACCCAGTACTTC
TRBV6-5	TRBJ2-5	15	.	.	CASSYSGQGQETQYF	TGTGCCAGCAGTTACTCCGGCCAGGGACAAGAGACCCAGTACTTC
TRBV28	TRBJ2-3	17	once	TRBD2	CASSLNPAGGTTDTQYF	TGTGCCAGCAGTTTAAACCCCGCGGGGGGGACCACAGATACGCAGTATTTT
TRBV6-5	TRBJ1-1	14	.	.	CASSYSERGTEAFF	TGTGCCAGCAGTTATAGCGAAAGAGGTACTGAAGCTTTCTTT
TRBV11-1	TRBJ1-1	16	once	.	CASSSFTELVNTEAFF	TGTGCCAGCAGCTCCTTTACGGAGTTAGTGAACACTGAAGCTTTCTTT
TRBV28	TRBJ1-5	15	.	.	CASRPHKTSNQPQHF	TGTGCCAGCAGGCCCCACAAGACATCCAATCAGCCCCAGCATTTT
TRBV7-2	TRBJ2-5	16	.	TRBD2	CASSLAGRGGRETQYF	TGTGCCAGCAGCTTAGCCGGGCGGGGGGGGCGTGAGACCCAGTACTTC
TRBV7-9	TRBJ1-2	16	.	TRBD1	CASSLGQGSFRDGYTF	TGTGCCAGCAGCTTGGGACAGGGGTCCTTTCGGGATGGCTACACCTTC
TRBV5-1	TRBJ1-2	15	.	.	CASSLEGPSQDGYTF	TGCGCCAGCAGCTTGGAAGGCCCCTCTCAGGATGGCTACACCTTC
TRBV29-1	TRBJ2-2	13	.	TRBD1	CSASGQLAGELFF	TGCAGCGCCTCGGGACAGTTAGCCGGGGAGCTGTTTTTT
TRBV9	TRBJ1-3	16	.	.	CASSVGGPISGNTIYF	TGTGCCAGCAGCGTAGGGGGCCCGATCTCTGGAAACACCATATATTTT
TRBV4-1	TRBJ1-4	13	.	.	CASSLQWGEKLFF	TGCGCCAGCAGCCTGCAGTGGGGCGAAAAACTGTTTTTT
TRBV7-2	TRBJ1-5	15	.	.	CASSSSTGSHQPQHF	TGTGCCAGCAGCTCGTCCACAGGGAGCCATCAGCCCCAGCATTTT
TRBV6-4	TRBJ1-3	16	.	TRBD1	CASSAEAGGSGNTIYF	TGTGCCAGCAGTGCAGAAGCAGGGGGCTCTGGAAACACCATATATTTT
TRBV4-1	TRBJ1-2	15	.	TRBD1	CASSLQTGQVGGYTF	TGCGCCAGCAGCCTCCAGACAGGGCAAGTCGGTGGCTACACCTTC
TRBV19	TRBJ1-1	13	.	.	CASSMMGSTEAFF	TGTGCCAGTAGTATGATGGGGAGCACTGAAGCTTTCTTT
TRBV2	TRBJ2-5	16	.	TRBD1	CASSDSRDRGRETQYF	TGTGCCAGCAGTGATTCCCGGGACAGGGGGCGGGAGACCCAGTACTTC
TRBV19	TRBJ2-1	14	.	TRBD2	CASSVLLAGGEQFF	TGTGCCAGTAGTGTCTTACTAGCGGGCGGGGAGCAGTTCTTC
TRBV7-9	TRBJ2-3	16	.	TRBD1	CASSLAGTASTDTQYF	TGTGCCAGCAGCTTGGCCGGGACAGCTAGCACAGATACGCAGTATTTT
TRBV7-3	TRBJ2-7	14	.	TRBD2	CASSLTSGGYEQYF	TGTGCCAGCAGCTTGACTAGCGGGGGTTACGAGCAGTACTTC
TRBV19	TRBJ1-6	17	few	.	CASSIEGASLGNSPLHF	TGTGCCAGTAGTATAGAGGGAGCCAGCCTGGGGAATTCACCCCTCCACTTT
TRBV19	TRBJ2-5	14	.	.	CASSPMTGRETQYF	TGTGCCAGTAGTCCAATGACAGGTCGTGAGACCCAGTACTTC
TRBV23-1	TRBJ1-2	13	.	TRBD1	CASSQPHRGGYTF	TGCGCCAGCAGTCAACCTCACAGGGGCGGCTACACCTTC
TRBV5-1	TRBJ2-5	13	once	.	CASSLFQIETQYF	TGCGCCAGCAGCTTGTTTCAAATCGAGACCCAGTACTTC
TRBV5-1	TRBJ1-5	13	.	TRBD1	CASSRTGSQPQHF	TGCGCCAGCAGCCGGACAGGGAGCCAGCCCCAGCATTTT